The 5 T cell receptor beta chains given below trace back to one sample, sequenced in a study of cytomegalovirus exposure and HLA in healthy donors. The primer mix had 60 Vbeta and 13 Jbeta primers. Repertoires were generated with immunoSEQ multiplex PCR, while TCRdb's copy carries only in-frame clones and drops some. The table has roughly 150,000 clones, 75% seen once. The material sequenced was PBMCs. These receptors were obtained from a man between 18 and 35 years old in good health and CMV-seropositive.

The chain employs TRBV27 and TRBJ2-3; 7 bases line up with TRBD2. The germline V gene encodes CDR1 MNHEY and CDR2 SMNVEV (reference sequence). The V gene end was trimmed by 4 bases and the J gene end by 4 bases; junction bases not matched to a gene: 14. The CDR3 totals 17 residues. CDR3 amino acids: CASSSLGLKAKADTQYF. The CDR3 nucleotides are TGTGCCAGCAGTTCCCTGGGACTAAAGGCTAAAGCAGATACGCAGTATTTT.

The chain joins TRBV19 to TRBJ2-5, with 13 bases matching TRBD2. The V and J ends lost 4 bases and 4 bases, in that order; junction bases with no gene match: 12. The CDR3 extends over 18 amino acids. In germline, CDR1 is LNHDA, CDR2 SQIVND (reference sequence). In nucleotides, the CDR3 is TGTGCCAGTAGTAACCAAAGGACTAGCGGGAGCGTAAGAGAGACCCAGTACTTC. Amino acids: CASSNQRTSGSVRETQYF.

This rearrangement joins TRBV10-3 to TRBJ1-5; maybe TRBD1 (5 bases). This CDR3 region has 15 residues. CDR1 and CDR2 from the germline V gene are ENHRY and SYGVKD. V lost 3 bases and J lost 0, with 9 bases in between. CDR3 nucleotides: TGTGCCATCAGTGAAGGCGGGGGTAGCAATCAGCCCCAGCATTTT. Encoded protein: CAISEGGGSNQPQHF.

The chain couples TRBV15 to TRBJ1-4; D not certain. The CDR3 contains 14 residues. Germline values: CDR1 LNHNV, CDR2 YYDKDF (reference sequence). V was trimmed by 1 base and J by 4 bases, leaving 7 bases between them. CDR3 sequence: CATSRVVINEKLFF. CDR3 DNA: TGTGCCACCAGCAGAGTAGTGATTAATGAAAAACTGTTTTTT. The entire variable domain, with the rest obtained from reference TRBV15 and TRBJ1-4, is as follows: DAMVIQNPRYQVTQFGKPVTLSCSQTLNHNVMYWYQQKSSQAPKLLFHYYDKDFNNEADTPDNFQSRRPNTSFCFLDIRSPGLGDTAMYLCATSRVVINEKLFFGSGTQLSVL.

The chain recombines TRBV2 with TRBJ1-2; TRBD1 agrees at 8 bases. V was clipped by 6 bases and J by 8 bases; unmatched bases: 11. The germline V gene encodes CDR1 SNHLY and CDR2 FYNNEI. The CDR3 consists of 14 residues. CDR3 in amino acids: CASRPDRGDLGYTF. CDR3 DNA sequence: TGTGCCAGCAGACCCGACAGGGGAGATCTAGGCTACACCTTC. Complete variable domain (other parts from reference TRBV2 and TRBJ1-2): EPEVTQTPSHQVTQMGQEVILRCVPISNHLYFYWYRQILGQKVEFLVSFYNNEISEKSEIFDDQFSVERPDGSNFTLKIRSTKLEDSAMYFCASRPDRGDLGYTFGSGTRLTVV.